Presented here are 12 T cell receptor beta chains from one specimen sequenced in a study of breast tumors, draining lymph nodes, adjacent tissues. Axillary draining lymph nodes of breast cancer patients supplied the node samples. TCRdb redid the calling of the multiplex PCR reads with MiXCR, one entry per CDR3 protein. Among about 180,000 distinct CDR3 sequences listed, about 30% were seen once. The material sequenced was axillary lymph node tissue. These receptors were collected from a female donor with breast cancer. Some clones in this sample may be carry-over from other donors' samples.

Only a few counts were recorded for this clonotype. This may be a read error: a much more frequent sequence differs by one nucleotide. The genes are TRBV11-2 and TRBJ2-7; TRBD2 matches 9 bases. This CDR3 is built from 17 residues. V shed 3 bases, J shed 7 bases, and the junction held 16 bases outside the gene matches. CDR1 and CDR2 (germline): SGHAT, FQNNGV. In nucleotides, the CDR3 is TGTGCCAGCAGCTTTACCCCCGGGCCAGCGGGAGGAAGTGAGCAGTACTTC. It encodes CASSFTPGPAGGSEQYF.

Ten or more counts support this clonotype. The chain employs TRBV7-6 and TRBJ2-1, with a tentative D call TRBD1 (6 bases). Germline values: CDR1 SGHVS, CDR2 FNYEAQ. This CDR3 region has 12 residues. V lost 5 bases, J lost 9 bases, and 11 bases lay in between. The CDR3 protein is CASSTGTPEQFF. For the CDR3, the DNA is TGTGCCAGCAGCACTGGGACACCTGAGCAGTTCTTC. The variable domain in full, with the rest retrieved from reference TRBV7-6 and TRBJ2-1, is GAGVSQSPRYKVTKRGQDVALRCDPISGHVSLYWYRQALGQGPEFLTYFNYEAQQDKSGLPNDRFSAERPEGSISTLTIQRTEQRDSAMYRCASSTGTPEQFFGPGTRLTVL.

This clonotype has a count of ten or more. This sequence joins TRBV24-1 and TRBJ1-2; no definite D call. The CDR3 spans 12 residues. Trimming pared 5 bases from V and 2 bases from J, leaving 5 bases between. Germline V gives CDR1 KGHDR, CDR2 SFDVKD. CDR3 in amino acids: CATSARNYGYTF. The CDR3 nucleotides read TGTGCCACCAGTGCCAGGAACTATGGCTACACCTTC.

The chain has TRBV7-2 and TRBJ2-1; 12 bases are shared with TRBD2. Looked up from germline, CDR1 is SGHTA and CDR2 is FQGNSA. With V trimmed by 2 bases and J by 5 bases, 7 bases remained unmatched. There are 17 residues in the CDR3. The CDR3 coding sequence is TGTGCCAGCAGCTTACTAGCGGGGGGGCTTACTGACAATGAGCAGTTCTTC. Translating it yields CASSLLAGGLTDNEQFF.

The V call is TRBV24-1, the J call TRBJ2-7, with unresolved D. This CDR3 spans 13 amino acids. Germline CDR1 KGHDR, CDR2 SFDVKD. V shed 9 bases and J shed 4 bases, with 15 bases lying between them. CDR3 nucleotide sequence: TGTGCCACCCGTGGTAACAACCTATACGAGCAGTACTTC. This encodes CATRGNNLYEQYF.

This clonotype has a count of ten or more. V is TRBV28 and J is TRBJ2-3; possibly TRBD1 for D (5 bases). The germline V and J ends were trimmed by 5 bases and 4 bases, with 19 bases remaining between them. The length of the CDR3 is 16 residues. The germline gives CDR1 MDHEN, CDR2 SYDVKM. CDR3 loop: CASSGGATLDPDTQYF. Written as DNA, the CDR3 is TGTGCCAGCAGTGGTGGGGCTACTTTGGACCCAGATACGCAGTATTTT.

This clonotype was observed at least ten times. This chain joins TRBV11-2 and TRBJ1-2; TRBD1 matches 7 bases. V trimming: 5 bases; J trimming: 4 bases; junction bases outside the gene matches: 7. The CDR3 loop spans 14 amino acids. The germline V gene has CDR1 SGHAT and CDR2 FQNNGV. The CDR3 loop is CASSPAGTVYGYTF. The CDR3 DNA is TGTGCCAGCAGCCCCGCTGGGACAGTCTATGGCTACACCTTC.

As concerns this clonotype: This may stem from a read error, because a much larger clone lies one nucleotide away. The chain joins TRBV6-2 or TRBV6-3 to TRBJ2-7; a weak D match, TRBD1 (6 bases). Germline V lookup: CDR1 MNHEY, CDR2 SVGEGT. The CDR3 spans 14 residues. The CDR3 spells CASTKSRGSYEQHF. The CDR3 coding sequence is TGTGCCAGCACAAAATCCAGGGGATCCTACGAGCAGCACTTC.

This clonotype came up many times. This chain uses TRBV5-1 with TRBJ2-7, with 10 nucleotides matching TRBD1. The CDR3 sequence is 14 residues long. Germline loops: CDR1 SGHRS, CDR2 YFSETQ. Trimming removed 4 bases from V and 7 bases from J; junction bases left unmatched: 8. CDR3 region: CASSLPRTGGEQYF. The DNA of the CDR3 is TGCGCCAGCAGCCTGCCCAGGACAGGGGGGGAGCAGTACTTC.

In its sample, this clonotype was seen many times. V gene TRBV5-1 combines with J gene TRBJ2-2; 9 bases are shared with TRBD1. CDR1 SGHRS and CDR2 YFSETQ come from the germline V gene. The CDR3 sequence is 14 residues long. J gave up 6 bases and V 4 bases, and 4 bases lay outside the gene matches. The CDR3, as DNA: TGCGCCAGCAGCACGACAGGGGGTGCCGGGGAGCTGTTTTTT. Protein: CASSTTGGAGELFF.

Here the CDR3 reads CASRLRQANDEQFF. DNA of the CDR3: TGTGCCAGCAGACTGAGACAGGCAAATGATGAGCAGTTCTTC. This chain links TRBV28 with TRBJ2-1, with TRBD1 as a possible D gene (6 bases). The CDR3 sequence is 14 residues long. Between the trimmed V and J ends, which lost 6 bases and 8 bases, there was a span of 17 bases. Per germline, CDR1 MDHEN and CDR2 SYDVKM.

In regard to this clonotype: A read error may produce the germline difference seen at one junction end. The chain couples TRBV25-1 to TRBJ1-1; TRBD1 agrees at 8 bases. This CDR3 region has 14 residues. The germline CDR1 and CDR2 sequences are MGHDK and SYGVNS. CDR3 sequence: CARSADREDTEAFF. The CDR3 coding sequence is TGTGCCCGCAGTGCGGACAGGGAGGACACTGAAGCTTTCTTT.